The clone carrying this T cell receptor beta chain was recorded a few times. Antigen: not known. This CDR3 comprises 15 residues. The V end was cut by 8 bases, the J end by 0 bases, with 17 bases between. The germline V gene has CDR1 SGHTA and CDR2 FQGNSA. MiXCR was run by TCRdb on the 5' RACE reads, yielding one entry per CDR3 protein. The table includes about 130,000 distinct CDR3 sequences, approximately 5.9% detected once. These data come from a study of T-cell memory formation after mild COVID-19. At the level of the study: Most TCR clusters belonged to a single donor.

General study results and limits: CD4+ contracting clones were mainly CM and EM; CD8+ ones, EMRA.

The sample was PBMCs or a T cell subset sorted from them (not recorded which). The source is an adult woman who had mild COVID-19 (a few samples of this study predate the infection). Cell type and time point are not known. The V gene is TRBV7-2, the J gene TRBJ2-7; D may match TRBD1 or TRBD2 (6 bases each). The CDR3 spells CASRSGAGSSYEQYF. In DNA, the CDR3 is TGTGCCAGCCGGTCGGGGGCAGGGAGCTCCTACGAGCAGTACTTC.